This T cell receptor (beta chain) was profiled in a study of cytomegalovirus exposure and HLA in healthy donors. The study's findings and limits: Available immune exposure information was restricted to CMV serostatus only.

This CDR3 region has 15 residues. Germline-derived CDR1 and CDR2 are SGHVS and FQNEAQ. V trimming: 5 bases; J trimming: 5 bases; junction bases outside the gene matches: 5. As regards this clone: The antigen is undetermined.

The PCR made use of 60 Vbeta and 13 Jbeta primers. Sequencing used immunoSEQ multiplex PCR; TCRdb keeps in-frame clones, though not all of them. Of about 150,000 clones listed, more than 7.5% were seen once; the top ten hold 1.8%. Specimen: PBMCs. The receptor's source is a man aged 50 to 59 in good health and CMV-seronegative. The J gene is TRBJ2-2, the V gene TRBV7-8, with TRBD2 matching 10 bases. CDR3 sequence reads: CASSQREGLTGELFF. In DNA form, the CDR3 reads TGTGCCAGCAGCCAGCGGGAGGGCCTTACCGGGGAGCTGTTTTTT.